This T cell receptor beta chain was retrieved from a study of blood T cell repertoires in COVID-19. Germline V CDR1 and CDR2: DFQATT, SNEGSKA (reference sequence). Losses at the gene ends were 3 bases for V and 9 bases for J; bases not matched to a gene: 17. CDR3 length equals 17 residues. Source study methods: Reference gene primer amplification yielded estimated nucleated cell counts. Assay used: immunoSEQ multiplex PCR; TCRdb lists only in-frame clones, some missing. The DNA was the basis for D and trimming; V, J and clone size are from that table. Of over 100,000 clones listed, 85% were seen once; the top ten hold about 11%.

The source of this sequence is a man aged 80 or over with acute or convalescent COVID-19. Material: peripheral blood. The V call is TRBV20-1, the J call TRBJ1-6, with 7 positions matching TRBD1. The CDR3 DNA follows: TGCAGTGCTAGTGATGTTGGACAGGCCACAGGTAGTTCACCCCTCCACTTT. This translates into CSASDVGQATGSSPLHF.